This TCR beta chain was recovered during a study of T-cell memory formation after mild COVID-19 (dated by TCRdb to 2020 to 2023). With regard to the full study: TCR sequence clusters from the two donors were largely donor specific. In a couple of donors, T-cell clones that expanded and contracted after mild COVID-19 were followed by sequencing TCRalpha and TCRbeta repertoires longitudinally. Two young, previously healthy adult volunteers, one female and one male, were included in the cohort.

Ficoll-Paque density gradient centrifugation was used to isolate PBMCs. The CDR3 numbers 14 residues from cysteine through phenylalanine. The CDR3 DNA has 42 bases and is translated from base 1. CDR1 SGHAT and CDR2 FQNNGV were looked up in the germline V gene. The junction shows trimming of 2 bases on V and 1 base on J, plus 6 bases between the germline ends. The reads were generated on an Illumina NovaSeq 6000. Using 5'RACE with constant-segment primers, TCRalpha and TCRbeta cDNA libraries were constructed, with sample barcodes and unique molecular identifiers added in the process. RNA was extracted from every sample with Trizol reagent. Library amplification was performed in two PCR steps, and a second sample barcode and Illumina TruSeq adapters were introduced in the second step. The libraries were sequenced on an Illumina NovaSeq using 2 x 150 bp paired-end reads. The published analysis was carried out like this. With migec v1.2.7, reads were demultiplexed and then collapsed into UMI-guided consensus sequences. Using mixcr v2.1.11, the UMI consensuses were aligned to TRA and TRB V and J templates and assembled into clonotypes. A clonotype was counted as expanded or contracted only when both edgeR and NoisET called the clonotype significant, with the noise models trained on biological replicates. For edgeR calls, the cutoffs were a false discovery rate-adjusted p below 0.01 and a log2 fold-change threshold of 1. As an exploratory analysis of dynamics, PCA with hierarchical clustering was applied to max-normalized trajectories of the 1000 most abundant clonotypes. Separately sequenced CD4+ and CD8+ repertoires were used to assign a CD4 or CD8 phenotype to each responding clone. In TCRdb, the public reads were trimmed at Q25 with fastp and aligned with MiXCR, with productive beta chains retained. Rows are unified per CDR3 protein, each entry keeping the most common DNA and genes. These V and J calls rely on TCRdb rather than the paper's analysis. In this sample the table shows 380,000 or so distinct CDR3 sequences, roughly 14% of which occur a single time. Around a fifth of the sample belongs to the ten largest clones.

In this sample, this clonotype turned up a few times. What antigen it recognizes has not been identified. The sample holds no much larger clone one base away, and base qualities are not on file. Study-level results and caveats: Only a couple of mild cases were covered in the study, and larger cohorts including severe cases with pre-infection samples were considered necessary. Some responding clones were detected in pre-infection memory, which suggested that pre-existing cross-reactive memory T cells had joined the SARS-CoV-2 response. Clones contracting from day 15 to 85 had balanced CD4/CD8 phenotypes, while a second wave expanding from day 15 to 37 was biased towards CD4+. SARS-CoV-2 specificity was not confirmed for the second-wave clones peaking on day 37. Contracting CD4+ clones were located mainly in the CM and EM memory subsets, whereas CD8+ clones were found to be enriched in EMRA.

Recombination linked TRBV11-2 to TRBJ1-5, with no reliable assignment of the D segment. The receptor was isolated from a man aged 18 to 30 who had mild COVID-19 (a few samples of this study predate the infection). The sample titles of this study are shuffled in the database, so cell type and time point are left out; the donor was told from shared clones. Sequenced sample: PBMCs or a T cell subset sorted from them (not recorded which). The sequence in DNA is TGTGCCAGCAGCTTATCCGCCAGCAATCAGCCCCAGCATTTT. Its coded protein is CASSLSASNQPQHF.